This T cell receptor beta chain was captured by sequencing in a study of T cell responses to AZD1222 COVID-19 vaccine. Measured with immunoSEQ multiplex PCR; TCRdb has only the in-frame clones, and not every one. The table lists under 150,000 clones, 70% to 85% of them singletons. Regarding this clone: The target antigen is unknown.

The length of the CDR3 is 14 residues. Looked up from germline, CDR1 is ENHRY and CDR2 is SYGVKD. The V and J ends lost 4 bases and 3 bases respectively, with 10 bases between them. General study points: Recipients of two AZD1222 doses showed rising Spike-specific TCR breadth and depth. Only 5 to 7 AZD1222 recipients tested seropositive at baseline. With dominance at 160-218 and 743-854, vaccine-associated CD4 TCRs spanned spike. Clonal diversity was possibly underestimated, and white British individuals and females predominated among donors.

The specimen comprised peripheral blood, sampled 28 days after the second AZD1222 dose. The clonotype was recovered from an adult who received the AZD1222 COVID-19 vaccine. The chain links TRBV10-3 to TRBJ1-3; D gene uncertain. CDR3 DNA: TGTGCCATCAGTGGGGATGGTAGTGGAAACACCATATATTTT. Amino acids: CAISGDGSGNTIYF.